Sequencing of this TCR beta chain was carried out in a study of T-cell reconstitution after alpha-beta-depleted transplantation in children. The junction had 15 bases not matched to a gene; V was cut back by 5 bases and J by 9 bases. The germline gives CDR1 SQVTM, CDR2 ANQGSEA. CDR3 size: 15 residues. Using unique molecular identifiers, the investigators prepared the TCRbeta library. MiXCR, run by TCRdb on the PCR reads, gives a single entry per CDR3 protein. The sample has almost 250,000 distinct CDR3 sequences, roughly a quarter seen once. This clonotype was seen more than once but under ten times. As yet, its antigen is unknown. Study outcomes and limitations: Reportedly, only several hundred clones from non-depleted graft cells drove alpha-beta T-cell counts at about two months. Diversity and T-cell counts at one year after transplant derived mostly from new T cells.

The TCR originated in a girl aged 2 to 9 with Fanconi anemia, due to receive a stem cell transplant. V and J are TRBV29-1 and TRBJ2-1, with 8 bases fitting TRBD1. Source: PBMCs, taken before TCRalphabeta/CD19-depleted stem cell transplant. The CDR3 bases are TGCAGCGTTCGGGGAGGACAGGGTGTTAATAGTGAGCAGTTCTTC. It translates to CSVRGGQGVNSEQFF.